This entry lists 32 T cell receptor beta chains sequenced from one sample in a study of blood T cell repertoires in COVID-19 (dated by TCRdb to the early 2020s). Libraries were prepared through the immunoSEQ multiplex PCR assay. The clones in this table, taken by TCRdb from immuneACCESS, are in-frame only. Not every clone is retained; where verified, under half of the shortfall comes from an unresolved V gene, and the cause of the rest is unknown. The sample yields 40,000 to 55,000 clones; roughly 84% were counted once. The ten top clones hold 4% to 5.5% of the sample. What was sequenced was peripheral blood. The receptors stem from a man over 45 with active COVID-19.

CDR3 protein: CASSYRGGYEQYF. The CDR3 DNA reads as TGTGCCAGCAGTTATCGGGGGGGCTACGAGCAGTACTTC. The V call is TRBV6-2 or TRBV6-3, the J call TRBJ2-7; TRBD2 matches 8 bases. The V and J ends lost 3 bases and 3 bases, in that order; junction bases with no gene match: 1. The CDR3 is 13 residues long. Germline V CDR1 and CDR2: MNHEY, SVGEGT.

A few counts support this clone. The CDR3 loop is CASSPTQRSNSPLHF. Written as DNA, the CDR3 is TGTGCCAGCAGCCCAACACAGAGAAGTAATTCACCCCTCCACTTT. The chain uses TRBV7-9 and TRBJ1-6; D not certain. From germline, CDR1 is SEHNR and CDR2 FQNEAQ (reference sequence). V was shortened by 5 bases and J by 6 bases, with 14 bases between the two germline ends. The length of the CDR3 is 15 residues.

The V and J genes are TRBV6-2 or TRBV6-3 and TRBJ1-6, with TRBD1 identical over 8 bases. V gave up 5 bases and J gave up 10 bases; unmatched junction bases: 10. Germline V gives CDR1 MNHEY, CDR2 SVGEGT. The CDR3 loop spans 15 amino acids. CDR3 DNA: TGTGCCAGCAGTCCGGACAGGGTATTTGTATCACCCCTCCACTTT. The encoded protein is CASSPDRVFVSPLHF.

The J gene is TRBJ2-7, the V gene TRBV3-1 (or the pseudogene TRBV3-2); TRBD1 matches 7 bases. Germline V gene data show CDR1 as LGHDT and CDR2 as YNNKEL (reference sequence). J lost 6 bases, V lost 0 bases, and 8 bases had no gene match. The CDR3 totals 15 residues. The DNA of the CDR3 is TGTGCCAGCAGCCAAGATACAGGGGAATTTTTCGAGCAGTACTTC. Its protein is CASSQDTGEFFEQYF.

V usage is TRBV13 and J usage is TRBJ2-1; the match to TRBD2 covers 15 bases. After removal of 5 bases from V and 9 bases from J, the junction contained 11 bases not matched to a gene. The CDR3 is 17 residues long. Looked up from germline, CDR1 is PRHDT and CDR2 is FYEKMQ (reference sequence). Here the CDR3 reads CASSTWTSGGALTEQFF. For the CDR3, the DNA is TGTGCCAGCAGCACATGGACTAGCGGGGGGGCTCTGACTGAGCAGTTCTTC.

This clone occurred once. The V and J genes are TRBV5-1 and TRBJ1-2; D uncertain. The CDR3 spans 14 residues. The germline V and J ends were trimmed by 4 bases and 6 bases, with 16 bases remaining between them. The germline V gene encodes CDR1 SGHRS and CDR2 YFSETQ. CDR3 coding DNA: TGCGCCAGCAGCCCCGACGGAGACCCCAATGGCTACACCTTC. Protein: CASSPDGDPNGYTF.

This chain links TRBV5-1 with TRBJ2-1, with no clear D. CDR3 length: 13 residues. Deletions cut 4 bases from V and 5 bases from J, with 10 bases between. In germline, CDR1 is SGHRS, CDR2 YFSETQ. The CDR3, as DNA: TGCGCCAGCAGCCTAGACCCAAACAATGAGCAGTTCTTC. Amino acid sequence: CASSLDPNNEQFF.

The rearrangement joins TRBV12-3 or TRBV12-4 to TRBJ2-7, with D possibly TRBD2 on 6 matching bases. V was shortened by 7 bases and J by 5 bases, with 12 bases between the two germline ends. The CDR3 consists of 12 residues. The CDR3 nucleotides are TGTGCCAGCACCTCGGACTACCACGAGCAGTACTTC. Translating it yields CASTSDYHEQYF.

The rearrangement joins TRBV6-6 to TRBJ2-7, with D unclear. The V and J ends lost 7 bases and 4 bases respectively, with 8 bases between them. Germline CDR1 reads MNHNY; CDR2 reads SVGAGI (reference sequence). The CDR3 extends over 11 amino acids. CDR3 nucleotide sequence: TGTGCCAGCACCGACTCATACGAGCAGTACTTC. It is translated as CASTDSYEQYF.

This clone was picked up one time. V is TRBV6-2 or TRBV6-3 and J is TRBJ2-1; TRBD2 matches 9 bases. This CDR3 comprises 14 residues. Looked up from germline, CDR1 is MNHEY and CDR2 is SVGEGT. V shed 5 bases, J shed 9 bases, and the junction held 8 bases outside the gene matches. The CDR3 DNA is TGTGCCAGCAGTAGGCGGGGGGGCGATCCTGAGCAGTTCTTC. Protein product: CASSRRGGDPEQFF.

The chain combines TRBV18 with TRBJ1-6, with a tentative D call TRBD1 (5 bases). Germline CDR1 is KGHSH and CDR2 is LQKENI. This CDR3 has 14 residues. V shed 0 bases and J shed 10 bases, with 10 bases lying between them. CDR3 amino acids: CASSPPDIASPLHF. DNA of the CDR3: TGTGCCAGCTCACCACCGGACATTGCCTCACCCCTCCACTTT.

The rearrangement uses TRBV5-1 and TRBJ2-5, with 10 bases fitting TRBD2. V dropped 0 bases and J dropped 5; count of bases not matched to a gene: 4. Germline CDR1 SGHRS, CDR2 YFSETQ. The CDR3 contains 15 residues. CDR3 sequence: CASSLGLAGAETQYF. CDR3 coding DNA: TGCGCCAGCAGCTTGGGTCTAGCGGGGGCGGAGACCCAGTACTTC.

This clone is termed medium-sized. The chain uses TRBV5-1 and TRBJ2-7; D might be TRBD1 (5 bases). CDR3 length equals 12 residues. V was pared by 4 bases and J by 5 bases, with 10 bases between. Germline V gene data show CDR1 as SGHRS and CDR2 as YFSETQ. CDR3 residues: CASSRGLDEQYF. In DNA, the CDR3 is TGCGCCAGCAGCAGGGGCCTCGACGAGCAGTACTTC.

The chain employs TRBV7-2 and TRBJ2-3; tentative D call: TRBD2 (7 bases). Germline V gives CDR1 SGHTA, CDR2 FQGNSA. CDR3 length: 16 residues. Trimming pared 4 bases from V and 1 base from J, leaving 15 bases between. The CDR3 is CASSSSGRGRTDTQYF. The CDR3 coding sequence is TGTGCCAGCAGCTCCAGCGGGCGGGGGCGCACAGATACGCAGTATTTT.

This clone was picked up many times. The same CDR3 is also encoded by other DNA sequences in this sample. This chain joins TRBV6-5 and TRBJ1-2, with D possibly TRBD1 on 5 matching bases. The CDR3 extends over 13 amino acids. Germline lookup yields CDR1 MNHEY and CDR2 SVGAGI. Trimming took off 5 bases at V and 5 bases at J, with 12 bases between the two ends. CDR3 region: CASSPHRGYGYTF. The CDR3 DNA reads TGTGCCAGCAGTCCTCATCGGGGGTATGGCTACACCTTC.

As DNA, the CDR3 is TGTGCCAGCAGCTTGAGAGCTTCAACTAATGAAAAACTGTTTTTT. Protein: CASSLRASTNEKLFF. The J gene is TRBJ1-4, the V gene TRBV7-9; D is uncertain. Germline-derived CDR1 and CDR2 are SEHNR and FQNEAQ (reference sequence). Trimming cost V 3 bases and J 0 bases, with 8 bases left between them. The CDR3 is 15 residues long.

The chain couples TRBV5-1 to TRBJ2-5, with D possibly matching TRBD2 (6 bases). Looked up from germline, CDR1 is SGHRS and CDR2 is YFSETQ. Trimming shortened V by 0 bases and J by 5 bases, and 8 bases separated the two germline ends. The CDR3 covers 13 residues. CDR3 nucleotides: TGCGCCAGCAGCTTGGGACTAGGTGAGACCCAGTACTTC. This gives the protein CASSLGLGETQYF.

CDR3 sequence: CASSPRGLNTGELFF. The CDR3 region has the DNA TGTGCCAGCAGTCCTAGGGGGCTTAACACCGGGGAGCTGTTTTTT. This chain connects TRBV6-5 to TRBJ2-2, with TRBD1 matching over 7 bases. The CDR3 loop spans 15 amino acids. Germline loops: CDR1 MNHEY, CDR2 SVGAGI. V trimming: 5 bases; J trimming: 2 bases; junction bases outside the gene matches: 5.

The V and J genes are TRBV28 and TRBJ2-5; 9 bases align to TRBD2. Germline values: CDR1 MDHEN, CDR2 SYDVKM. With 1 base clipped from V and 7 bases from J, the junction kept 7 bases outside the gene matches. This CDR3 is built from 15 residues. The CDR3 DNA follows: TGTGCCAGCAGTTTATTTAGCGGGAGCCGAGGGACCCAGTACTTC. It yields the protein CASSLFSGSRGTQYF. Supplemented by reference TRBV28 and TRBJ2-5, the full variable domain reads DVKVTQSSRYLVKRTGEKVFLECVQDMDHENMFWYRQDPGLGLRLIYFSYDVKMKEKGDIPEGYSVSREKKERFSLILESASTNQTSMYLCASSLFSGSRGTQYFGPGTRLLVL.

The chain employs TRBV27 and TRBJ2-3; TRBD2 matches 10 bases. V gave up 1 base and J gave up 0 bases; unmatched junction bases: 13. This CDR3 contains 20 residues. CDR1 MNHEY and CDR2 SMNVEV come from the germline V gene (reference sequence). The CDR3 bases are TGTGCCAGCAGTTTATTAATCCGGCTAGCGGGAGCCCTTAGCACAGATACGCAGTATTTT. Translation gives CASSLLIRLAGALSTDTQYF.

J is TRBJ2-1 and V is TRBV5-4; 9 bases align to TRBD1. Germline V gene lookup returns CDR1 SGHNT and CDR2 YYREEE (reference sequence). Germline trimming cut 4 bases from V and 0 bases from J; bases unmatched to any gene: 2. The CDR3 totals 15 residues. CDR3 protein: CASSGTGNSYNEQFF. DNA of the CDR3: TGTGCCAGCAGCGGGACAGGGAACTCCTACAATGAGCAGTTCTTC.

The gene calls are TRBV12-3 or TRBV12-4 and TRBJ1-2; possible D gene TRBD1, 6 bases. CDR3 length: 13 amino acids. With 3 bases removed from V and 5 bases from J, the gap between germline ends came to 10 bases. The CDR3 sequence: CASSLGQGYGYTF. In DNA, the CDR3 is TGTGCCAGCAGTTTGGGTCAGGGGTATGGCTACACCTTC.

V usage is TRBV4-1 and J usage is TRBJ1-6; no clear D gene. The CDR3 extends over 14 amino acids. The germline V and J ends were trimmed by 4 bases and 7 bases, with 11 bases remaining between them. Germline-derived CDR1 and CDR2 are MGHRA and YSYEKL. CDR3 bases: TGCGCCAGCAGCCCAGGCTCGGCGAATTCACCCCTCCACTTT. Translated: CASSPGSANSPLHF.

The CDR3 here is CASSLGGGQETQYF. The CDR3 DNA reads as TGTGCCAGCAGCTTGGGAGGGGGACAAGAGACCCAGTACTTC. This chain joins TRBV5-4 and TRBJ2-5, with D perhaps matching TRBD1 (6 bases). Germline CDR1 reads SGHNT; CDR2 reads YYREEE (reference sequence). Trimming removed 0 bases at V and 2 bases at J, with 8 bases between. The CDR3 contains 14 residues.

The rearrangement links TRBV4-1 to TRBJ1-2; 7 bases agree with TRBD1. The CDR3 totals 17 residues. Germline V gene lookup returns CDR1 MGHRA and CDR2 YSYEKL. V lost 0 bases, J lost 4 bases, and 11 bases stayed unmatched. CDR3 region: CASSQDGFGQEIYGYTF. The DNA for the CDR3 is TGCGCCAGCAGCCAAGATGGCTTTGGACAGGAAATCTATGGCTACACCTTC.

This clone was counted a single time. The chain combines TRBV4-3 with TRBJ2-1; D might be TRBD2 (5 bases). The CDR3 is made up of 13 amino acids. CDR1 is LGHNA, CDR2 YSLEER, per germline. Trimming pared 6 bases from V and 2 bases from J, leaving 8 bases between. The DNA of the CDR3 is TGCGCCAGCAGGGAGGTCACCTACAATGAGCAGTTCTTC. It is translated as CASREVTYNEQFF.

This clone has only a few counts. The chain employs TRBV9 and TRBJ1-1; unclear D gene. In germline, CDR1 is SGDLS, CDR2 YYNGEE. Trimming left V 0 bases short and J 3 bases short, with 9 bases between. The CDR3 contains 14 residues. This chain's CDR3 is CASSVDPGDTEAFF. CDR3 nucleotide sequence: TGTGCCAGCAGCGTAGATCCAGGCGACACTGAAGCTTTCTTT.

The chain recombines TRBV7-9 with TRBJ1-1; D unclear. Germline loops: CDR1 SEHNR, CDR2 FQNEAQ (reference sequence). CDR3 size: 15 residues. V was shortened by 5 bases and J by 0 bases, with 13 bases between the two germline ends. The CDR3 DNA reads as TGTGCCAGCAGCCCCCTCCTGGGCCTGAACACTGAAGCTTTCTTT. Protein product: CASSPLLGLNTEAFF.

The chain joins TRBV5-1 to TRBJ1-1, with 10 bases fitting TRBD1. The CDR3 is made up of 17 amino acids. CDR1 is SGHRS and CDR2 is YFSETQ in the germline V gene. V dropped 0 bases and J dropped 6; count of bases not matched to a gene: 11. The CDR3 region has the DNA TGCGCCAGCAGCTTGGCCTGGACAGGGGGTGGACGATCTGAAGCTTTCTTT. It encodes CASSLAWTGGGRSEAFF. The full variable domain, rest sourced from reference TRBV5-1 and TRBJ1-1, is KAGVTQTPRYLIKTRGQQVTLSCSPISGHRSVSWYQQTPGQGLQFLFEYFSETQRNKGNFPGRFSGRQFSNSRSEMNVSTLELGDSALYLCASSLAWTGGGRSEAFFGQGTRLTVV.

This clone showed up just a few times. The chain is built from TRBV7-2 and TRBJ2-7, with TRBD1 matching 9 bases. This CDR3 comprises 15 residues. With V trimmed by 4 bases and J by 6 bases, 10 bases remained unmatched. From germline, CDR1 is SGHTA and CDR2 FQGNSA. The CDR3 region is CASSYSGTGRREQYF. CDR3 DNA sequence: TGTGCCAGCAGCTACTCCGGGACAGGGAGGCGCGAGCAGTACTTC.

The V gene is TRBV27, the J gene TRBJ2-2; 7 nucleotides line up with TRBD1. After removal of 3 bases from V and 5 bases from J, the junction contained 9 bases not matched to a gene. Germline CDR1 and CDR2: MNHEY and SMNVEV (reference sequence). This CDR3 is 16 amino acids long. The CDR3 loop is CASSFPDRVGTGELFF. Here the CDR3 DNA reads TGTGCCAGCAGTTTCCCCGACAGGGTCGGGACCGGGGAGCTGTTTTTT.

This chain joins TRBV28 and TRBJ1-2; no firm D call. V was cut by 7 bases and J by 5 bases, with 8 bases left in between. Germline CDR1 and CDR2: MDHEN and SYDVKM. This CDR3 comprises 11 residues. CDR3 bases: TGTGCCAGCACCTCAGTTTATGGCTACACCTTC. Its translation is CASTSVYGYTF.